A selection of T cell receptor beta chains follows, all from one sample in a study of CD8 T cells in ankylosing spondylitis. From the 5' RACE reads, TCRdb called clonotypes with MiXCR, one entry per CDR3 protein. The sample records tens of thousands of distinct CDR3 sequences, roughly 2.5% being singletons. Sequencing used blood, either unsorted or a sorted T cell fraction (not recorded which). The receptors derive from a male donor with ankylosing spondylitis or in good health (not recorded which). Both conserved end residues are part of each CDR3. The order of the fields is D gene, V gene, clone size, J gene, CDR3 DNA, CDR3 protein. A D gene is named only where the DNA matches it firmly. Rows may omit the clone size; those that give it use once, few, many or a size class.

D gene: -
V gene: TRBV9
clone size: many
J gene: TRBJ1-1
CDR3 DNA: TGTGCCAGCAGCGTATATGATAGGGGCGAAGCTTTCTTT
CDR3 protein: CASSVYDRGEAFF

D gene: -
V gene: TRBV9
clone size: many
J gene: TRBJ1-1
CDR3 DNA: TGTGCCAGCAGCGCAGAATTTCTGAACACTGAAGCTTTCTTT
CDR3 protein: CASSAEFLNTEAFF

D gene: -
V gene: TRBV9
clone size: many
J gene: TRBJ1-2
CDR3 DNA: TGTGCCAGCAGCGCCAGTCCAGAGTACTATGGCTACACCTTC
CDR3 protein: CASSASPEYYGYTF

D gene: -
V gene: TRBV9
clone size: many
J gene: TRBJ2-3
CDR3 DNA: TGTGCCAGCAGCGTAGGTCAGTTAGATACGCAGTATTTT
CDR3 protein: CASSVGQLDTQYF

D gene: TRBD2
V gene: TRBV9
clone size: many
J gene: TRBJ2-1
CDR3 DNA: TGTGCCAGCAGCCCTCGGGACCGCGGGGGTGAGCAGTTCTTC
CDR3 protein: CASSPRDRGGEQFF

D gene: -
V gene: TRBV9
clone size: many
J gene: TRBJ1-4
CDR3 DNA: TGTGCCAGCAGCGTAGAGGAAGGAACTAATGAAAAACTGTTTTTT
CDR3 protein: CASSVEEGTNEKLFF

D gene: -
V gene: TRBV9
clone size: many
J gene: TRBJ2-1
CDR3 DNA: TGTGCCAGCAGCGTATCCCCAGACCCCTACCTCAATGAGCAGTTCTTC
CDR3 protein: CASSVSPDPYLNEQFF

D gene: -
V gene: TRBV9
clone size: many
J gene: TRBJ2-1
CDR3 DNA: TGTGCCAGCAGCACGCGGACTTGGAGGGATGAGCAGTTCTTC
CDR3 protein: CASSTRTWRDEQFF

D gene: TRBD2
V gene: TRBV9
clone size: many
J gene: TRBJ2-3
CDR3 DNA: TGTGCCAGCAAAAGCGGGAGAAGCACAGATACGCAGTATTTT
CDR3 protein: CASKSGRSTDTQYF

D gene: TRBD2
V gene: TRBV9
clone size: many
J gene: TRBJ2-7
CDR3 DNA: TGTGCCAGCAGCGTAGCTCCAGCGGGGACTCTTTCCTACGAGCAGTACTTC
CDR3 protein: CASSVAPAGTLSYEQYF

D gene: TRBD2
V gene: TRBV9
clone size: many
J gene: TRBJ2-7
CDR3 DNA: TGTGCCAGCAGCGTAGGGGGGGGGGACTTCCCCTACGAGCAGTACTTC
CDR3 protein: CASSVGGGDFPYEQYF

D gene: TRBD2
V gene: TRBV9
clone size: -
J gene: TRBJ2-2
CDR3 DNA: TGTGCCAGCAGCCCCCTAGCGGGAGCGAACACCGGGGCTATGTTTTTT
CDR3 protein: CASSPLAGANTGAMFF

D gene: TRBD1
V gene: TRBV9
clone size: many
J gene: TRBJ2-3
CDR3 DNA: TGTGCCAGCAGCGCACGCACAGGGGCAGATACGCAGTATTTT
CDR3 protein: CASSARTGADTQYF

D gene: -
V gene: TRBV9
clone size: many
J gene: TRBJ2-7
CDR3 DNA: TGTGCCAGCGGGGACGGTCCGGGGGAGCAGTACTTC
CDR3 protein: CASGDGPGEQYF

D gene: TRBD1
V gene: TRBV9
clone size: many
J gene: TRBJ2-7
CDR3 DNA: TGTGCCAGCAGCGTAGAAGAGTACAGGGGGGTTGGCGAGCAGTACTTC
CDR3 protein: CASSVEEYRGVGEQYF

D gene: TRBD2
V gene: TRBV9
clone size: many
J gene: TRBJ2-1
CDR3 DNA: TGTGCCAGCAGCGTAGGTAGTCGGGAGGTTGAGCAGTTCTTC
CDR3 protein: CASSVGSREVEQFF

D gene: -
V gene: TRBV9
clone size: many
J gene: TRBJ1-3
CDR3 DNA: TGTGCCAGCAGCGGCCGGGCTTCCTCTGGAAACACCATATATTTT
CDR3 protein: CASSGRASSGNTIYF

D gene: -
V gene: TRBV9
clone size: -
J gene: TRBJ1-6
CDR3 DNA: TGTGCCAGCAGCACCCGGGATTCACCCCTCCACTTT
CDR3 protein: CASSTRDSPLHF

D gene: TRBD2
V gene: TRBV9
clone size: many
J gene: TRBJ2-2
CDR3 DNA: TGTGCCAGCAGCGGTAGATTCGGGCGGGAGCGTGGTTCCGGGGAGCTGTTTTTT
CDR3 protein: CASSGRFGRERGSGELFF

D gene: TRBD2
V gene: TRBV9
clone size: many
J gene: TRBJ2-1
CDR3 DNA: TGTGCCAGCAGCCGTAGCGGGAGTAGCTCCTACAATGAGCAGTTCTTC
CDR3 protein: CASSRSGSSSYNEQFF

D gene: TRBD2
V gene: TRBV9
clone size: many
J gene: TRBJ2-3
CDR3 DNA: TGTGCCAGCAGCGTAGGAAGCGGGAGAGGCCCAGATACGCAGTATTTT
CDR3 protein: CASSVGSGRGPDTQYF

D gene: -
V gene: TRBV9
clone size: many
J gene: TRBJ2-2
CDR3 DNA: TGTGCCAGCAGCGGTCCAGGGTCAGCCACCGGGGAGCTGTTTTTT
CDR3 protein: CASSGPGSATGELFF

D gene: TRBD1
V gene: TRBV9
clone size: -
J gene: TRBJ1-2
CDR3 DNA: TGTGCCAGCAGCCGGGGACAGGGGGAAGGCTACACCTTC
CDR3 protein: CASSRGQGEGYTF

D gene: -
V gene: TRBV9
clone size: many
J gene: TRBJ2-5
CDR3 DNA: TGTGCCAGCAGCGTAGGGGGCGGGGAGTGGATGGAGACCCAGTACTTC
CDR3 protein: CASSVGGGEWMETQYF

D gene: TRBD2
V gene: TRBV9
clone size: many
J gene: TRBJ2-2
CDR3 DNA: TGTGCCAGCAGCGACCGAGGGTCGGGACTAGCGGCCAACACCGGGGAGCTGTTTTTT
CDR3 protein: CASSDRGSGLAANTGELFF

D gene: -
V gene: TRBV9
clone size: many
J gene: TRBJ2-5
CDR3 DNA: TGTGCCAGCAGCGTAGATCTCGCGCAAGAGACCCAGTACTTC
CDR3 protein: CASSVDLAQETQYF

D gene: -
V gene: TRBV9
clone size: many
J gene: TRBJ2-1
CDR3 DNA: TGTGCCAGCAGCGTAGCTCCCACGGGGCTATACAATGAGCAGTTCTTC
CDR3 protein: CASSVAPTGLYNEQFF

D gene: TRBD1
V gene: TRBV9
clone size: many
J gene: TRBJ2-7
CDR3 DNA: TGTGCCAGCAGCCCACAGGGGGCGTTTGAGCAGTACTTC
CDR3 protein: CASSPQGAFEQYF

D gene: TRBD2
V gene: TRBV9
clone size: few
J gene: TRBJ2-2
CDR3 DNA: TGTGCCAGCAGCCCCCAAACTAGCGGGAGAGGCGGGGAGCTGTTTTTT
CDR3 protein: CASSPQTSGRGGELFF

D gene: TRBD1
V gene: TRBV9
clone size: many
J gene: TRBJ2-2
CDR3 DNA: TGTGCCAGCAGCCAAAGAACAGGGGGCGTCACCGGGGAGCTGTTTTTT
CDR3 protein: CASSQRTGGVTGELFF

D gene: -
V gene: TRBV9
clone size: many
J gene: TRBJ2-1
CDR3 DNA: TGTGCCAGCCGCCGAGGGGTAGAGGATGGTGAGCAGTTCTTC
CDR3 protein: CASRRGVEDGEQFF

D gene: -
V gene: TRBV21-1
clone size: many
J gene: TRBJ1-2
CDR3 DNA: TGTGCCAGCAGCAAAGGGGGCAATGGCTACACCTTC
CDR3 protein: CASSKGGNGYTF

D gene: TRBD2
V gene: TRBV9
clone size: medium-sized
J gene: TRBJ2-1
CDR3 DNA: TGTGCCAGCAGCGCGGGGCGGGAGGGCATCAAACATGAGCAGTTCTTC
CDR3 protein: CASSAGREGIKHEQFF

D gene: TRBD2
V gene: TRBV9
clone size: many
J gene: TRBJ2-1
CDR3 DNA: TGTGCCAGCAGCGTAGAAGCGGGAGGGACAAGCTCCTACAATGAGCAGTTCTTC
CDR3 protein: CASSVEAGGTSSYNEQFF

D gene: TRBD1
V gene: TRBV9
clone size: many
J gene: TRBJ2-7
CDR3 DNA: TGTGCCAGCAGCGAGGGGACAGGGGGGGGCTTCGAGCAGTACTTC
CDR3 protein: CASSEGTGGGFEQYF

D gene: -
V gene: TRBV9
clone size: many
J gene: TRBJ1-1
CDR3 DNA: TGTGCCAGCAGTCGCTTGGGTTGGGCGAACACTGAAGCTTTCTTT
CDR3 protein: CASSRLGWANTEAFF

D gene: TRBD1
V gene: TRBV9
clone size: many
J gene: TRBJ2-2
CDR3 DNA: TGTGCCAGCAGCTTCTGGACAGGGGAGACCGGGGAGCTGTTTTTT
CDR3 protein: CASSFWTGETGELFF

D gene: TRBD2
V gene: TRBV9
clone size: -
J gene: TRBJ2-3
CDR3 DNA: TGTGCCAGCAGCGTACAGCTAGCGGGCAGCACAGATACGCAGTATTTT
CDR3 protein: CASSVQLAGSTDTQYF

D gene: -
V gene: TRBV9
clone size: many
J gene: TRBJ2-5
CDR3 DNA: TGTGCCAGCAGCGTCTATTACCAAGAGACCCAGTACTTC
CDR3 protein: CASSVYYQETQYF

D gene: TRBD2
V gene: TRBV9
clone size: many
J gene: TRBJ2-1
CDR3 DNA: TGTGCCAGCAGCGCGGGGGGACTAGCGGGACACAATGAGCAGTTCTTC
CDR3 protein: CASSAGGLAGHNEQFF